The 23 T cell receptor beta chains given below trace back to one sample, sequenced in a study of T cell responses to AZD1222 COVID-19 vaccine. Sequencing used immunoSEQ multiplex PCR; TCRdb keeps in-frame clones, though not all of them. The profile shows approximately 130,000 clones, roughly 90% of them singletons. The sequenced sample was peripheral blood, obtained on day 0 of AZD1222 vaccination. These receptor sequences come from an adult in good health.

V is TRBV5-6 and J is TRBJ2-7, with 8 bases lining up with TRBD1. V shed 0 bases and J 1 base; nucleotides not matched to a gene: 3. The CDR3 runs to 15 residues. CDR1 and CDR2 from the germline V gene are SGHDT and YYEEEE. The CDR3 coding sequence is TGTGCCAGCAGCTTGGCCGGGACAGGATCCTACGAGCAGTACTTC. It specifies CASSLAGTGSYEQYF.

The J gene is TRBJ1-2, the V gene TRBV5-5; D is unresolved. Germline CDR1 and CDR2: SGHKS and YYEKEE (reference sequence). V was pared by 1 base and J by 1 base, with 8 bases between. The CDR3 totals 14 residues. The CDR3 loop reads CASSLSGHNYGYTF. CDR3 coding DNA: TGTGCCAGCAGCTTGTCAGGCCATAACTATGGCTACACCTTC.

The V and J genes are TRBV30 and TRBJ2-1; D is perhaps TRBD1 or TRBD2 (5 bases each). The germline gives CDR1 GTSNPN, CDR2 SVGIG (reference sequence). The ends were cut back, 3 bases at V and 0 bases at J, with 9 bases in the middle. This CDR3 is built from 14 residues. Here the CDR3 reads CAWRPGPSYNEQFF. The CDR3 nucleotides read TGTGCCTGGAGGCCGGGACCCTCCTACAATGAGCAGTTCTTC. Full variable domain (outside the CDR3, taken from reference TRBV30 and TRBJ2-1): SQTIHQWPATLVQPVGSPLSLECTVEGTSNPNLYWYRQAAGRGLQLLFYSVGIGQISSEVPQNLSASRPQDRQFILSSKKLLLSDSGFYLCAWRPGPSYNEQFFGPGTRLTVL.

This sequence joins TRBV24-1 and TRBJ2-1; D is uncertain. The V gene's germline CDR1 is KGHDR and CDR2 SFDVKD. With 7 bases removed from V and 9 bases from J, the gap between germline ends came to 12 bases. The CDR3 consists of 12 residues. CDR3 amino acids: CATSATNSEQFF. CDR3 in DNA: TGTGCCACCAGCGCTACGAACAGTGAGCAGTTCTTC.

The chain combines TRBV7-9 with TRBJ2-3; D remains unclear. The CDR3 length is 16 residues. Germline lookup yields CDR1 SEHNR and CDR2 FQNEAQ (reference sequence). V lost 3 bases to trimming and J lost 0 bases, with 13 bases between them. As DNA, the CDR3 is TGTGCCAGCAGCTTGTCTCGTCATCCTAGCACAGATACGCAGTATTTT. It codes for CASSLSRHPSTDTQYF.

The chain combines TRBV29-1 with TRBJ2-7; TRBD1 aligns across 7 bases. With 7 bases clipped from V and 7 bases from J, the junction kept 7 bases outside the gene matches. CDR3 length: 11 residues. Germline V gene data show CDR1 as SQVTM and CDR2 as ANQGSEA. CDR3 in DNA: TGCAGCGCCTGGACAGGAGAAGAGCAGTACTTC. Translation: CSAWTGEEQYF.

The V gene is TRBV6-1, the J gene TRBJ2-7; TRBD1 matches 7 bases. Looked up from germline, CDR1 is MNHNS and CDR2 is SASEGT. The CDR3 has 17 residues. V shed 3 bases, J shed 0 bases, and the junction held 11 bases outside the gene matches. As DNA, the CDR3 is TGTGCCAGCAGTGACCTAGGGACAGCAGCTTTCTCCTACGAGCAGTACTTC. It encodes CASSDLGTAAFSYEQYF.

The chain joins TRBV28 to TRBJ1-5; a weak D match, TRBD1 (6 bases). Germline CDR1 reads MDHEN; CDR2 reads SYDVKM. The CDR3 has 12 residues. V lost 6 bases, J lost 7 bases, and 10 bases lay in between. The DNA of the CDR3 is TGTGCCAGCAGGGCAGGGGTGCAGCCCCAGCATTTT. It is translated as CASRAGVQPQHF.

The rearrangement uses TRBV12-3 or TRBV12-4 and TRBJ1-4, with D possibly matching TRBD1 (5 bases). The ends were cut back, 2 bases at V and 8 bases at J, with 9 bases in the middle. The CDR3 has 13 residues. The CDR3 DNA reads as TGTGCCAGCAGTTTACAGGGCTGGGAAAAACTGTTTTTT. Protein: CASSLQGWEKLFF.

The sample holds one count of this clone. This chain joins TRBV28 and TRBJ2-7; a weak D match, TRBD2 (5 bases). CDR3 length: 15 amino acids. CDR1 and CDR2 (germline): MDHEN, SYDVKM. The germline V and J ends were trimmed by 5 bases and 2 bases, with 16 bases remaining between them. CDR3 nucleotides: TGTGCCAGCAGTACCCTCGGGGTCCCCCCCTACGAGCAGTACTTC. Protein sequence: CASSTLGVPPYEQYF.

The rearrangement uses TRBV7-9 and TRBJ1-1, with 8 bases aligning to TRBD1. Germline V CDR1 and CDR2: SEHNR, FQNEAQ (reference sequence). V was pared by 5 bases and J by 1 base, with 3 bases of the junction left unmatched. The CDR3 length is 14 residues. The CDR3 sequence: CASSKGQGNTEAFF. CDR3 sequence (DNA): TGTGCCAGCAGCAAAGGACAGGGGAACACTGAAGCTTTCTTT.

V gene TRBV29-1 combines with J gene TRBJ2-1, with D perhaps TRBD1 or TRBD2 (5 bases each). V shed 6 bases and J shed 10 bases, with 19 bases lying between them. Germline values: CDR1 SQVTM, CDR2 ANQGSEA. The CDR3 runs to 13 residues. In DNA, the CDR3 is TGCAGCGTCGAAAACGAACCGGGACGAGAGCAGTTCTTC. Translating gives CSVENEPGREQFF.

The rearrangement uses TRBV6-5 and TRBJ2-1, with 9 bases that match TRBD2. The CDR3 spans 15 residues. The V gene's germline CDR1 is MNHEY and CDR2 SVGAGI. Trimming removed 3 bases from V and 7 bases from J; junction bases left unmatched: 7. DNA for the CDR3: TGTGCCAGCAGTTATTATGCGGGAGGGGGGAATGAGCAGTTCTTC. It yields the protein CASSYYAGGGNEQFF.

This chain joins TRBV6-5 and TRBJ2-7; the D is unclear. The CDR3 has 15 residues. Trimming removed 8 bases at V and 0 bases at J, with 17 bases between. CDR1 MNHEY and CDR2 SVGAGI come from the germline V gene. The CDR3 loop is CASGELLLSSYEQYF. CDR3 nucleotide sequence: TGTGCCAGCGGGGAACTTCTCCTGAGCTCCTACGAGCAGTACTTC.

V gene TRBV4-1 combines with J gene TRBJ2-7, with 7 bases identical to TRBD1. V lost 4 bases and J lost 9; bases outside the gene matches: 21. CDR3 length equals 17 residues. Germline loops: CDR1 MGHRA, CDR2 YSYEKL. CDR3 in amino acids: CASSLFVPGQQTAGQYF. The DNA of the CDR3 is TGCGCCAGCAGCCTTTTCGTCCCGGGACAGCAAACCGCGGGGCAGTACTTC.

This chain joins TRBV5-4 and TRBJ2-7; 12 nucleotides match TRBD1. CDR1 is SGHNT and CDR2 is YYREEE in the germline V gene (reference sequence). J gave up 5 bases and V 0 bases, and 3 bases lay outside the gene matches. The CDR3 covers 15 residues. CDR3 residues: CASSLAGTGGDEQYF. CDR3 nucleotides: TGTGCCAGCAGCTTGGCCGGGACAGGGGGCGACGAGCAGTACTTC.

The J gene is TRBJ1-6, the V gene TRBV5-1; 7 bases are shared with TRBD1. The CDR3 has 14 amino acids. With V trimmed by 2 bases and J by 9 bases, 5 bases remained unmatched. Germline lookup yields CDR1 SGHRS and CDR2 YFSETQ. This CDR3 reads CASSFNRGSSPLHF. The CDR3 nucleotides are TGCGCCAGCAGCTTTAACAGGGGCTCTTCACCCCTCCACTTT.

This chain links TRBV5-4 with TRBJ2-3; D is perhaps TRBD1 (6 bases). The germline V and J ends were trimmed by 6 bases and 0 bases, with 14 bases remaining between them. Germline values: CDR1 SGHNT, CDR2 YYREEE (reference sequence). The CDR3 spans 15 residues. The chain's CDR3 is CASTPRGKSTDTQYF. CDR3 DNA sequence: TGTGCCAGCACCCCCAGGGGTAAGAGCACAGATACGCAGTATTTT.

V gene TRBV19 combines with J gene TRBJ2-1; D is possibly TRBD2 (5 bases). CDR3 length: 15 amino acids. The germline CDR1 and CDR2 sequences are LNHDA and SQIVND (reference sequence). The V end was cut by 3 bases, the J end by 3 bases, with 12 bases between. CDR3 sequence (DNA): TGTGCCAGTAGTATCCTCAGCGACTACTACAATGAGCAGTTCTTC. Translation: CASSILSDYYNEQFF.

The gene calls are TRBV6-5 and TRBJ1-3; the D is unclear. The CDR3 spans 16 residues. Trimming pared 3 bases from V and 3 bases from J, leaving 15 bases between. Germline CDR1 MNHEY, CDR2 SVGAGI. The CDR3 bases are TGTGCCAGCAGTTATGGGGTTGGCAGGAGTGGAAACACCATATATTTT. Translated, it gives CASSYGVGRSGNTIYF.

The chain couples TRBV7-9 to TRBJ1-2; no definite D call. Trimming cost V 1 base and J 5 bases, with 8 bases left between them. This CDR3 has 13 amino acids. Germline V gives CDR1 SEHNR, CDR2 FQNEAQ (reference sequence). DNA for the CDR3: TGTGCCAGCAGCTTAGGTCAGAGATATGGCTACACCTTC. Protein: CASSLGQRYGYTF.

The rearrangement links TRBV6-1 to TRBJ1-1; D may be TRBD1 (6 bases). Trimming removed 2 bases from V and 8 bases from J, with 12 bases in between. This CDR3 is 13 amino acids long. Germline CDR1 is MNHNS and CDR2 is SASEGT. CDR3 loop: CASSETGTEEAFF. DNA of the CDR3: TGTGCCAGCAGTGAAACAGGGACGGAGGAAGCTTTCTTT.

The chain joins TRBV6-5 to TRBJ1-5; tentative D call: TRBD1 (5 bases). V was pared by 0 bases and J by 1 base, with 10 bases between. The germline V gene encodes CDR1 MNHEY and CDR2 SVGAGI. This CDR3 spans 16 amino acids. The CDR3 is CASSYSAGLSNQPQHF. Written as DNA, the CDR3 is TGTGCCAGCAGTTACTCCGCAGGGTTGAGCAATCAGCCCCAGCATTTT.